There are many counts of the clone carrying this T cell receptor (beta chain). This entry belongs to a study of T cells in Graves' hyperthyroidism and ophthalmopathy. V was pared by 1 base and J by 6 bases, with 10 bases of the junction left unmatched. The length of the CDR3 is 16 residues. CDR1 is SGDLS, CDR2 YYNGEE, per germline. There were TCR beta CDR3 regions amplified from RNA transcripts. Initially, a first-round RT-PCR of the TCR CDR3 employed the HTBI primer set. A single record per CDR3 protein comes from TCRdb applying MiXCR to the multiplex PCR reads. The sample has a few hundred thousand distinct CDR3 sequences, roughly 15% seen once.

The receptor was isolated from a woman aged 50 to 60 with Graves' hyperthyroidism that later progressed to Graves' ophthalmopathy. The V call is TRBV9, the J call TRBJ2-7; 10 bases fit TRBD2. Material: blood. The DNA for the CDR3 is TGTGCCAGCAGCGTATCAGCGGGAGGGCTGACAGGCGAGCAGTACTTC. It specifies CASSVSAGGLTGEQYF.